A single sample is the source of the 9 T cell receptor beta chains below, sequenced in a study of response to subunit inactivated influenza vaccine. Via MiXCR, TCRdb re-called the RT-PCR reads, giving one row per CDR3 protein. The sample includes about 700,000 distinct CDR3 sequences, approximately 15% of them seen just once. This specimen consisted of PBMCs from blood, obtained around two weeks before vaccination. These receptor sequences come from a man in his fifties who received an inactivated influenza vaccine.

This chain uses TRBV5-1 with TRBJ2-1; D is undetermined. V was pared by 4 bases and J by 10 bases, with 12 bases between. In germline, CDR1 is SGHRS, CDR2 YFSETQ. The CDR3 length is 12 residues. DNA for the CDR3: TGCGCCAGCAGCCACCCTCCGGGCGAGCAGTTCTTC. Its protein is CASSHPPGEQFF.

This clonotype came up a few times. The genes are TRBV10-3 and TRBJ2-7; tentatively, D is TRBD2 (5 bases). The CDR3 is made up of 14 amino acids. Germline CDR1 reads ENHRY; CDR2 reads SYGVKD. V lost 4 bases, J lost 0 bases, and 10 bases lay in between. CDR3: CAISGGAVSYEQYF. CDR3 sequence (DNA): TGTGCCATCAGTGGGGGAGCAGTCTCCTACGAGCAGTACTTC.

The rearrangement links TRBV20-1 to TRBJ1-2; D is uncertain. The CDR3 loop spans 17 amino acids. Germline assignment: CDR1 DFQATT and CDR2 SNEGSKA (reference sequence). Between the trimmed V and J ends, which lost 0 bases and 4 bases, there was a span of 21 bases. This CDR3 reads CSARDLLLVHGSYGYTF. CDR3 DNA sequence: TGCAGTGCTAGAGATCTGCTCCTAGTCCACGGGAGCTATGGCTACACCTTC.

V is TRBV4-3 and J is TRBJ1-2, with TRBD1 as a possible D gene (5 bases). Germline loops: CDR1 LGHNA, CDR2 YSLEER. The CDR3 covers 18 residues. V was shortened by 0 bases and J by 0 bases, with 17 bases between the two germline ends. The CDR3 DNA sequence: TGCGCCAGCAGCCAAGATGCGGGAGGGGTGTTGGCTAACTATGGCTACACCTTC. This encodes CASSQDAGGVLANYGYTF.

This clonotype was observed at least ten times. This chain links TRBV7-2 with TRBJ2-2; D gene ambiguous. The CDR3 covers 15 residues. Germline-derived CDR1 and CDR2 are SGHTA and FQGNSA. V dropped 1 base and J dropped 4 bases, with 10 bases sitting between them. CDR3 coding DNA: TGTGCCAGCAGCTTAGTGGTTAGAGCCACCGGGGAGCTGTTTTTT. The encoded protein is CASSLVVRATGELFF.

The sample holds a few counts of this clonotype. The rearrangement joins TRBV5-5 to TRBJ2-1; perhaps D is TRBD1 or TRBD2 (5 bases each). Between the trimmed V and J ends, which lost 4 bases and 8 bases, there was a span of 13 bases. CDR3 length: 13 amino acids. CDR1 is SGHKS and CDR2 is YYEKEE in the germline V gene (reference sequence). CDR3 protein: CASSPMGVDEQFF. The CDR3 bases are TGTGCCAGCAGCCCGATGGGGGTGGATGAGCAGTTCTTC.

The chain couples TRBV28 to TRBJ2-3, with 7 bases matching TRBD1. Trimming removed 4 bases from V and 0 bases from J; junction bases left unmatched: 13. From germline, CDR1 is MDHEN and CDR2 SYDVKM. CDR3 length: 18 amino acids. Here the CDR3 DNA reads TGTGCCAGCAGTTCCAACCGGGACAGACGTGCTAGCACAGATACGCAGTATTTT. Encoded protein: CASSSNRDRRASTDTQYF.

V usage is TRBV28 and J usage is TRBJ1-3; D is unclear. Per germline, CDR1 MDHEN and CDR2 SYDVKM. This CDR3 spans 13 amino acids. Trimming took 11 bases from V and 0 from J, leaving 11 bases between them. CDR3 protein: CAGKRDSGNTIYF. DNA of the CDR3: TGTGCCGGTAAAAGGGACTCTGGAAACACCATATATTTT.

The chain links TRBV25-1 to TRBJ2-2, with D maybe TRBD2 (5 bases). This CDR3 spans 14 amino acids. Trimming took off 10 bases at V and 4 bases at J, with 16 bases between the two ends. CDR1 and CDR2 (germline): MGHDK, SYGVNS. CDR3 nucleotides: TGTGCCACTTCCTTAGGAGGTAGCACCGGGGAGCTGTTTTTT. It specifies CATSLGGSTGELFF.